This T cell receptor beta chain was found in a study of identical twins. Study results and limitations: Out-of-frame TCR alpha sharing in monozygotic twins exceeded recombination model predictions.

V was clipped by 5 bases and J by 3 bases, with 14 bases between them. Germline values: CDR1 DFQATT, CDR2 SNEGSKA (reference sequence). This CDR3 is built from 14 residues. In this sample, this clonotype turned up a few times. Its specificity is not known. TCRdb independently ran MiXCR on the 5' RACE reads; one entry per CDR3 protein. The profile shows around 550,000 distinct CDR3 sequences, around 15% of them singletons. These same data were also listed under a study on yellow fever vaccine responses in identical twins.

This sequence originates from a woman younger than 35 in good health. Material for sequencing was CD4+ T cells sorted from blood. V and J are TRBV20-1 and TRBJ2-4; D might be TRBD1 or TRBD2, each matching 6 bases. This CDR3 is CSALRGAGKNIQYF. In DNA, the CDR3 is TGCAGTGCTTTGAGGGGGGCTGGCAAAAACATTCAGTACTTC.